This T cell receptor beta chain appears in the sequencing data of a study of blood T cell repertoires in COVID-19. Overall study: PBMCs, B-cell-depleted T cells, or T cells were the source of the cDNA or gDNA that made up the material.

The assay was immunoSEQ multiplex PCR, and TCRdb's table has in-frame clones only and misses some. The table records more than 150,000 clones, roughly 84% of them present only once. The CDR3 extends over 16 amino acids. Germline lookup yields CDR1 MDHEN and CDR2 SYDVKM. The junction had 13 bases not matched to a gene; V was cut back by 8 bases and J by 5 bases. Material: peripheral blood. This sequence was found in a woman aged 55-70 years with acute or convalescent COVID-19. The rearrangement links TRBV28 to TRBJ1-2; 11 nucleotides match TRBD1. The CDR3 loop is CASRSPGTGGRYGYTF. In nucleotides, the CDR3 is TGTGCCAGCCGCTCCCCCGGGACAGGGGGTAGGTATGGCTACACCTTC.